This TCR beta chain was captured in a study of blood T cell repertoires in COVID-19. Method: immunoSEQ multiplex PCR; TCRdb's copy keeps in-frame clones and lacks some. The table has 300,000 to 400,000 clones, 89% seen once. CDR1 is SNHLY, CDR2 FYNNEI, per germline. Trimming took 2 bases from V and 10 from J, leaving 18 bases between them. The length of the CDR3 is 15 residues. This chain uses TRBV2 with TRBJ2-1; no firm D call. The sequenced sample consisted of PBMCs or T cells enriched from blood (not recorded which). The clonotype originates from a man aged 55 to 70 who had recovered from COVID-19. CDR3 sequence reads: CASSERSPWQVEQFF. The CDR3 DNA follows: TGTGCCAGCAGTGAACGGTCGCCCTGGCAGGTCGAGCAGTTCTTC.